This T cell receptor beta chain was profiled in a study of blood T cells in healthy people across ages. As to this clonotype: Its antigen is currently unknown.

Combining a sample-barcoded 5' primer with a J-beta primer mix, a second PCR ran for about 6 to 11 cycles. Every cDNA was tagged by a template-switch adaptor with 12 random nucleotides. TCRdb called the 5' RACE reads again in MiXCR, with one record for every CDR3 protein. The table includes about 1.4 million distinct CDR3 sequences, 59% detected once. Study outcomes and limitations: Nothing was known about donor CMV status, and this possibly confounded expanded clonotype changes. A strong correlation was found between TCR beta diversity and the percentage of naive T cells. Among T cells, TCR beta diversity per million cells dropped roughly linearly as age rose.

The receptor was derived from a man aged 18 to 30 in good health. Material: blood.

CDR3 in DNA: TGTGCCAGCCGTCCCCCCGGGACCTCGGGCTATGGCTACACCTTC. Its translation is CASRPPGTSGYGYTF. The rearrangement joins TRBV28 to TRBJ1-2; a possible D gene is TRBD1 (5 bases). The V end was cut by 8 bases, the J end by 4 bases, with 20 bases between. CDR3 length: 15 residues. Per germline, CDR1 MDHEN and CDR2 SYDVKM.